This T cell receptor beta chain came from a study of cytomegalovirus exposure and HLA in healthy donors. Study results and caveats: A link between a missense DCLRE1C variant and TCR beta V- and J-gene trimming emerged from a later analysis.

In the case of this clone: Its antigen is unknown.

The study ran its PCR with 60 Vbeta and 13 Jbeta primers. The protocol was immunoSEQ multiplex PCR, while the TCRdb copy is restricted to in-frame clones and leaves out a portion. Seen here are around 140,000 clones, 79% observed once, and the top ten hold 1.1%. This CDR3 is built from 14 residues. V lost 1 base to trimming and J lost 5 bases, with 11 bases between them. Germline V gene sequence: CDR1 SGHAT, CDR2 FQNNGV. Sequencing used PBMCs. This receptor was taken from a male donor in good health and CMV-seronegative. V is TRBV11-2 and J is TRBJ1-2; TRBD1 is a possible D gene (5 bases). The CDR3 DNA reads as TGTGCCAGCAGCTTAGCGCGCGGGGCATATGGCTACACCTTC. Protein: CASSLARGAYGYTF. Complete variable domain (other parts from reference TRBV11-2 and TRBJ1-2): EAGVAQSPRYKIIEKRQSVAFWCNPISGHATLYWYQQILGQGPKLLIQFQNNGVVDDSQLPKDRFSAERLKGVDSTLKIQPAKLEDSAVYLCASSLARGAYGYTFGSGTRLTVV.